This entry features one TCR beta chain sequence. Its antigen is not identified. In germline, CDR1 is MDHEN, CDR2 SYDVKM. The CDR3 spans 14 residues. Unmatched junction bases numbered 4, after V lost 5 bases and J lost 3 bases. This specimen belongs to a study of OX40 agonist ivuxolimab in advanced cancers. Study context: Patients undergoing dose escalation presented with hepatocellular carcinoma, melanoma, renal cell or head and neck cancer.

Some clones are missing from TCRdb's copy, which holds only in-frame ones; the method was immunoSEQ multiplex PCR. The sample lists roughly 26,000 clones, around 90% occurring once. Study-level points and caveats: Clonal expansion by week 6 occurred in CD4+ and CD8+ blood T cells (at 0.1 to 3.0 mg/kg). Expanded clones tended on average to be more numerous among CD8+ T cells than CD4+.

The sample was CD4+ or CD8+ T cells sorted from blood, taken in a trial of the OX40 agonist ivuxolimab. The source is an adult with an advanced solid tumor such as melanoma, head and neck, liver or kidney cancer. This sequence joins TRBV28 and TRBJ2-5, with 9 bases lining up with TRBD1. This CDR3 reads CASSRRQGEETQYF. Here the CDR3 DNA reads TGTGCCAGCAGTCGTCGACAGGGGGAAGAGACCCAGTACTTC.